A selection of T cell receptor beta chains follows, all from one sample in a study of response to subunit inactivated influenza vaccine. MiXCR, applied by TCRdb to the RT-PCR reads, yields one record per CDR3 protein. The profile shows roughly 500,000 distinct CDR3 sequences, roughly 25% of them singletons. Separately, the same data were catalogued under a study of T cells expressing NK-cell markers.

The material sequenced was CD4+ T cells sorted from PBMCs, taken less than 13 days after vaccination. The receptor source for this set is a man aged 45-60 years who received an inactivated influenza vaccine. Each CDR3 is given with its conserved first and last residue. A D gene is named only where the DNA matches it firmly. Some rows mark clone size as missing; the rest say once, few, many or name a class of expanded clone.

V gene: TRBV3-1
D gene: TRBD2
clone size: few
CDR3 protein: CASGGVPTGELFF

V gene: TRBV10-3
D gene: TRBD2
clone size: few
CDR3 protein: CAISDGLAGTTDTQYF

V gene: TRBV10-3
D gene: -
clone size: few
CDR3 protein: CAISEPKETQYF

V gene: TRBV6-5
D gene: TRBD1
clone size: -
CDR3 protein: CASSNDNRGLGELFF

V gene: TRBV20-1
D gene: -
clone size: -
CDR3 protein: CSASGVQETQYF

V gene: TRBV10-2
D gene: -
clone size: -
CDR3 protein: CASTLPGTLNNEQFF

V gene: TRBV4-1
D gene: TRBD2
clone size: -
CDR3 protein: CASSQGRAGGGRNEQFF

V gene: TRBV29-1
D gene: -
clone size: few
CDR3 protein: CSVGDPAVGELFF

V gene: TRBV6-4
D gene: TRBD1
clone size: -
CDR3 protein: CATPGQGINEQFF

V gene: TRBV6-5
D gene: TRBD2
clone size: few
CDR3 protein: CASSYAPSGDGGELFF

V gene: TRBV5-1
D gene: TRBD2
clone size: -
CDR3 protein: CASSLGIASGSLGDTQYF

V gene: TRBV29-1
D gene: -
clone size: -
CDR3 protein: CSSRHDEKLFF

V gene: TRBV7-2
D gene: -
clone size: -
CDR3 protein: CASSPQPGMTEAFF

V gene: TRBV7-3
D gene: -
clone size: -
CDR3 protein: CASSKGLLPDTQYF

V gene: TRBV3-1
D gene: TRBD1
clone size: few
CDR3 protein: CASSLGGPQQYF

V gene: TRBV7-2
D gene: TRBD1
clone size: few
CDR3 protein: CASSFTDRGPYEQYF

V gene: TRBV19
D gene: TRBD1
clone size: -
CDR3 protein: CASSTGTGFVYGYTF

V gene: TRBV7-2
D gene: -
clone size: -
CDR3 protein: CASSPQSGKGTEAFF

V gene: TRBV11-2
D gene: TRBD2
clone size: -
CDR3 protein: CASSWASGRAREQYF

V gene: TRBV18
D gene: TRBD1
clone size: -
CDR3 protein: CASSPGTGGETQYF

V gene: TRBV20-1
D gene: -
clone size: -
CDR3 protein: CSARPSETQYF

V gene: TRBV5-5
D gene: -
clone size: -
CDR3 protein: CASSLGQSGETQYF

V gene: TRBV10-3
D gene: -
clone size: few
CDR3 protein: CAISESSLDIQYF

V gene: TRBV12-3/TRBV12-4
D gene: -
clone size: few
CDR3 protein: CASIVGYTQYF

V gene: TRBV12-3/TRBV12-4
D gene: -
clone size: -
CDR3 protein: CASSLFELRTGELFF

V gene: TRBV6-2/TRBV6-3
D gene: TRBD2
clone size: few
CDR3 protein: CASSLPGLASEQFF

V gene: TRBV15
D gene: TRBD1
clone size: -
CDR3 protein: CATSRDLGRGNEKLFF

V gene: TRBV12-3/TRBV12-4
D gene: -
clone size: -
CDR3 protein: CATSLDTEAFF

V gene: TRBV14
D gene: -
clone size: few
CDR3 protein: CASSQDLSGTQYF

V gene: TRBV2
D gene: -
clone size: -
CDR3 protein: CASRGTVSRANQPQHF

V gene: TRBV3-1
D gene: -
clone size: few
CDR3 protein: CASRSTSYEQYF

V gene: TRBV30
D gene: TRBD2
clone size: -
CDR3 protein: CACPRDYFYEQYF

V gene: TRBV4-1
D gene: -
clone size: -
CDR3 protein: CAISQVIGKNTEAFF

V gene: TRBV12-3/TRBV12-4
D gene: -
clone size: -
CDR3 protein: CASSLLVEETQYF

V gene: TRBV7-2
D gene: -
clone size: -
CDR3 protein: CASSGDVSYNEQFF

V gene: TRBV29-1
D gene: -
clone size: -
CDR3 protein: CSVAPGTDAGYTF

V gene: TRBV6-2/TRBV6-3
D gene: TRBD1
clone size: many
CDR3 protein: CASTNLRTGAGNEQFF

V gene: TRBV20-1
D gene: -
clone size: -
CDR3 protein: CSARSVPGQTLAKNIQYF

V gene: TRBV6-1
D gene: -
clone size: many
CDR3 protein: CASRERGRGGRYNEQFF

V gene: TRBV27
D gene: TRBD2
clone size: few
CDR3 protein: CASSARKPGLAAGTQYF

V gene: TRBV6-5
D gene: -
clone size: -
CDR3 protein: CASSSSGENIQYF

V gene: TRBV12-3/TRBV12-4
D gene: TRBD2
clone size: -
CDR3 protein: CASSLEFSSGRDQYF

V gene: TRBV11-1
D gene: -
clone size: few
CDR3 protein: CASSLEGVTRTLANTQYF

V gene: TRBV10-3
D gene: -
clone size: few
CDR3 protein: CAISSRQAEGELFF

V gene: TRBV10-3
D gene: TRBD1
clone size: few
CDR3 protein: CAISEGTGAHYGYTF

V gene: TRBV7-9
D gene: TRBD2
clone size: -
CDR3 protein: CASSSSGASYNEQFF

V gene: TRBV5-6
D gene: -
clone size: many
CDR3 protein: CASSLTVGVYGYTF

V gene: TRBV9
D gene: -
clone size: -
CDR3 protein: CASSVYPGVGEQFF

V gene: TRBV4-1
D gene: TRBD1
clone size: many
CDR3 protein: CASSSQGEAYNEQFF

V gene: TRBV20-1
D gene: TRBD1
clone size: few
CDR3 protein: CSAPGKGAGTDTQYF

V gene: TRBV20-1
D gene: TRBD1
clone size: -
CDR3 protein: CSAQGQGARMSAFF

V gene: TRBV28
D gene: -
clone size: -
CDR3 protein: CASSFFRASRHSPLHF

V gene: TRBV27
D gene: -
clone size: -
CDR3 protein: CASSFQPAYEQYF

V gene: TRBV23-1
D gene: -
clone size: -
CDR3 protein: CASSQGDTDTQYF

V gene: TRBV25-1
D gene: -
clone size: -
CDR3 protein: CASSDVGVEDAGHNEQFF

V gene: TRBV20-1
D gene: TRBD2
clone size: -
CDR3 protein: CSARPTSGRRGDTQYF

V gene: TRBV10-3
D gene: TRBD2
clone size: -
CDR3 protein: CAISESGRGRTSGPSGANVLTF

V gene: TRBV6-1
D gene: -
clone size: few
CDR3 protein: CASSQTGWSDYGYTF

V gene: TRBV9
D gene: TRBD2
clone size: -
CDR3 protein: CASSVSGINEQFF

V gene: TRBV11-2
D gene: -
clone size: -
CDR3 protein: CASSPSRSDQETQYF